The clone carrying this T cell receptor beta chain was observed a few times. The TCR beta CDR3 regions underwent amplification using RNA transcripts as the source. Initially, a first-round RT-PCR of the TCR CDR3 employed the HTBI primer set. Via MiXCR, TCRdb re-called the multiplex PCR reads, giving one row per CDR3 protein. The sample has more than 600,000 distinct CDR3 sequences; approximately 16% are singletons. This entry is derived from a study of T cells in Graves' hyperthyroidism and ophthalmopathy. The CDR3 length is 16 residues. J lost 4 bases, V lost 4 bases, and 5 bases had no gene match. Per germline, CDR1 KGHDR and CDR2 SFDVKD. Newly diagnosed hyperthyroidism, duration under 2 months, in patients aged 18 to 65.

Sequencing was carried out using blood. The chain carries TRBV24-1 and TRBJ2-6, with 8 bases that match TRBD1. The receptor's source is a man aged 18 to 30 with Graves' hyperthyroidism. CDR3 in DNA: TGTGCCACCAGTGACCCCAGGGGGCGCGGGGCCAACGTCCTGACTTTC. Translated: CATSDPRGRGANVLTF.